The 21 T cell receptor beta chains below were found in one sample sequenced in a study of T cell changes during pregnancy in multiple sclerosis. Measured with immunoSEQ multiplex PCR; TCRdb has only the in-frame clones, and not every one. In the table there are fewer than 80,000 clones, roughly 90% of which are singletons. Sequenced material: CD4+ T cells from peripheral blood mononuclear cells, taken in the third trimester of pregnancy. These receptors were taken from a female donor in good health, enrolled as a control in a pregnancy study.

The rearrangement links TRBV27 to TRBJ2-5; 9 positions match TRBD2. The CDR3 consists of 15 residues. J gave up 2 bases and V 3 bases, and 4 bases lay outside the gene matches. Germline CDR1 MNHEY, CDR2 SMNVEV (reference sequence). DNA for the CDR3: TGTGCCAGCAGTTTGGTGAGCGGGGGGCAAGAGACCCAGTACTTC. As protein: CASSLVSGGQETQYF.

The chain joins TRBV6-6 to TRBJ1-2; 7 bases are shared with TRBD1. Germline V gene lookup returns CDR1 MNHNY and CDR2 SVGAGI (reference sequence). The CDR3 consists of 15 residues. The V and J ends lost 0 bases and 6 bases, in that order; junction bases with no gene match: 7. The CDR3 here is CASSYSRDREDGYTF. The CDR3 DNA sequence: TGTGCCAGCAGTTACTCGCGAGACAGGGAGGATGGCTACACCTTC.

This chain connects TRBV7-9 to TRBJ1-2, with 10 bases aligning to TRBD1. Germline CDR1 and CDR2: SEHNR and FQNEAQ (reference sequence). The length of the CDR3 is 12 residues. Trimming took 6 bases from V and 10 from J; bases not matched to a gene: 5. CDR3 amino acids: CASSTGTGDYTF. The CDR3 nucleotides are TGTGCCAGCAGTACCGGGACAGGGGACTACACCTTC.

The rearrangement uses TRBV6-5 and TRBJ1-2; D not certain. The CDR3 is made up of 14 amino acids. Between the trimmed V and J ends, which lost 6 bases and 8 bases, there was a span of 19 bases. Looked up from germline, CDR1 is MNHEY and CDR2 is SVGAGI. The CDR3 nucleotides read TGTGCCAGCAGCCCCCTCTCGGTACGGTGGGGCTACACCTTC. This translates into CASSPLSVRWGYTF.

The chain carries TRBV7-8 and TRBJ1-4; D might be TRBD1 (5 bases). Per germline, CDR1 SGHVS and CDR2 FQNEAQ. The CDR3 runs to 17 residues. V lost 4 bases and J lost 5, with 20 bases in between. The CDR3 bases are TGTGCCAGCAGCTCTAGGGCCAACAGGAATAGGAATGAAAAACTGTTTTTT. Its translation is CASSSRANRNRNEKLFF.

The V call is TRBV12-5, the J call TRBJ2-3, with D perhaps TRBD2 (6 bases). Germline V gene lookup returns CDR1 LGHNT and CDR2 FRNRAP. The CDR3 is 13 residues long. The germline V and J ends were trimmed by 7 bases and 4 bases, with 12 bases remaining between them. The CDR3 coding sequence is TGTGCTAGTGATCTCAGGGAGGCAGATACGCAGTATTTT. It codes for CASDLREADTQYF.

This chain links TRBV6-6 with TRBJ2-5; a weak D match, TRBD1 (5 bases). Per the germline V gene, CDR1 is MNHNY and CDR2 is SVGAGI (reference sequence). Trimming stripped 2 bases from V and 5 bases from J, with 9 bases between. The CDR3 runs 13 residues. The CDR3 loop reads CASSYQGSETQYF. As DNA, the CDR3 is TGTGCCAGCAGTTACCAGGGATCGGAGACCCAGTACTTC.

The chain has TRBV11-2 and TRBJ1-3, with 7 nucleotides matching TRBD1. This CDR3 contains 14 residues. Germline CDR1 and CDR2: SGHAT and FQNNGV. V shed 4 bases and J 4 bases; nucleotides not matched to a gene: 4. The CDR3 DNA is TGTGCCAGCAGCTCGACAGGGTTGGGAAACACCATATATTTT. Protein sequence: CASSSTGLGNTIYF.

The chain is built from TRBV15 and TRBJ1-3; D might be TRBD1 (6 bases). The germline V gene encodes CDR1 LNHNV and CDR2 YYDKDF (reference sequence). The CDR3 spans 18 residues. V dropped 4 bases and J dropped 4 bases, with 23 bases sitting between them. The CDR3 nucleotides read TGTGCCACCAGCACTACCTACGGGGGGACAAACCGGGGAAACACCATATATTTT. Translating gives CATSTTYGGTNRGNTIYF.

The chain carries TRBV19 and TRBJ2-7; 14 nucleotides line up with TRBD2. V lost 4 bases and J lost 1; bases outside the gene matches: 3. The CDR3 covers 16 residues. Germline-derived CDR1 and CDR2 are LNHDA and SQIVND (reference sequence). The CDR3 region is CASSRTSGGISYEQYF. CDR3 bases: TGTGCCAGTAGTAGGACTAGCGGGGGGATTTCCTACGAGCAGTACTTC.

The J gene is TRBJ2-1, the V gene TRBV30; 13 positions match TRBD2. After removal of 6 bases from V and 7 bases from J, the junction contained 6 bases not matched to a gene. CDR3 length: 14 residues. CDR1 GTSNPN and CDR2 SVGIG come from the germline V gene (reference sequence). Here the CDR3 reads CACLPGLAGNEQFF. The CDR3 bases are TGTGCCTGCCTACCGGGACTAGCGGGGAATGAGCAGTTCTTC.

This chain joins TRBV6-4 and TRBJ2-7, with TRBD1 as a possible D gene (6 bases). The CDR3 extends over 13 amino acids. The ends were cut back, 3 bases at V and 7 bases at J, with 13 bases in the middle. Germline values: CDR1 MRHNA, CDR2 SNTAGT. CDR3 loop: CASSENVGTEQYF. The CDR3 coding sequence is TGTGCCAGCAGTGAGAACGTTGGGACAGAGCAGTACTTC.

This chain links TRBV6-1 with TRBJ2-5; 8 nucleotides agree with TRBD1. TRBJ2-7 explains the end of the DNA better; the J call may be wrong. CDR1 is MNHNS, CDR2 SASEGT, per germline. The CDR3 spans 15 residues. The DNA of the CDR3 is TGTGCCAGCAGTGAACCAGGGGGCAAAACCTACGAGCAGTACTTC. Its protein is CASSEPGGKTYEQYF.

For the CDR3, the DNA is TGTGCCAGCACCGCGGAGGGACAGGGGGCCTACGCTTTCTTT. This gives the protein CASTAEGQGAYAFF. This chain uses TRBV6-5 with TRBJ1-1; 12 nucleotides align to TRBD1. CDR3 length: 14 residues. Germline V lookup: CDR1 MNHEY, CDR2 SVGAGI. Trimming removed 7 bases from V and 11 bases from J; junction bases left unmatched: 11.

Only one count was recorded for this clone. This chain connects TRBV4-3 to TRBJ2-3; TRBD1 might be the D (6 bases). From germline, CDR1 is LGHNA and CDR2 YSLEER. The CDR3 consists of 14 residues. V was clipped by 2 bases and J by 10 bases, with 16 bases between them. The CDR3 sequence is CASSQNQGSIAQYF. The CDR3 coding sequence is TGCGCCAGCAGCCAAAACCAGGGGAGTATTGCGCAGTATTTT.

This clone appeared once. The gene calls are TRBV6-5 and TRBJ2-2; D unclear. Germline CDR1 and CDR2: MNHEY and SVGAGI. Trimming removed 3 bases at V and 1 base at J, with 9 bases between. The CDR3 contains 15 residues. CDR3 coding DNA: TGTGCCAGCAGTTATAATGGCCTGAACACCGGGGAGCTGTTTTTT. Encoded protein: CASSYNGLNTGELFF.

The V call is TRBV9, the J call TRBJ1-1; D is uncertain. The CDR3 sequence is 14 residues long. V was clipped by 6 bases and J by 4 bases, with 16 bases between them. The germline gives CDR1 SGDLS, CDR2 YYNGEE. Here the CDR3 DNA reads TGTGCCAGCACTAAAGATGGTGTTGGCACTGAAGCTTTCTTT. Its protein is CASTKDGVGTEAFF.

The rearrangement joins TRBV5-1 to TRBJ1-5; TRBD1 aligns across 7 bases. V shed 4 bases and J 2 bases; nucleotides not matched to a gene: 3. The CDR3 length is 14 residues. The germline V gene encodes CDR1 SGHRS and CDR2 YFSETQ. The CDR3 coding sequence is TGCGCCAGCAGCGACACAGGGGGCAATCAGCCCCAGCATTTT. It encodes CASSDTGGNQPQHF.

This clone has a single count. The chain employs TRBV7-3 and TRBJ2-1, with D uncertain. Trimming pared 5 bases from V and 9 bases from J, leaving 11 bases between. Germline V gene sequence: CDR1 SGHTA, CDR2 FQGTGA. The CDR3 length is 12 residues. Here the CDR3 DNA reads TGTGCCAGCAGCCCGTTAGTTACTGAGCAGTTCTTC. It specifies CASSPLVTEQFF.

V and J are TRBV5-1 and TRBJ2-5; TRBD2 matches 12 bases. The CDR3 contains 15 residues. Germline trimming cut 7 bases from V and 2 bases from J; bases unmatched to any gene: 6. The germline V gene encodes CDR1 SGHRS and CDR2 YFSETQ. The CDR3 region has the DNA TGCGCCAGCGTAGGACTAGCGGGGAATCAAGAGACCCAGTACTTC. The encoded protein is CASVGLAGNQETQYF.

The chain joins TRBV7-9 to TRBJ1-2, with 9 bases matching TRBD1. V lost 5 bases and J lost 7; bases outside the gene matches: 14. The CDR3 spans 16 residues. In germline, CDR1 is SEHNR, CDR2 FQNEAQ (reference sequence). The CDR3 DNA reads TGTGCCAGCAGCGTTGCCCCGGGACAGGGTCTTCGTGGCTACACCTTC. Translating gives CASSVAPGQGLRGYTF.